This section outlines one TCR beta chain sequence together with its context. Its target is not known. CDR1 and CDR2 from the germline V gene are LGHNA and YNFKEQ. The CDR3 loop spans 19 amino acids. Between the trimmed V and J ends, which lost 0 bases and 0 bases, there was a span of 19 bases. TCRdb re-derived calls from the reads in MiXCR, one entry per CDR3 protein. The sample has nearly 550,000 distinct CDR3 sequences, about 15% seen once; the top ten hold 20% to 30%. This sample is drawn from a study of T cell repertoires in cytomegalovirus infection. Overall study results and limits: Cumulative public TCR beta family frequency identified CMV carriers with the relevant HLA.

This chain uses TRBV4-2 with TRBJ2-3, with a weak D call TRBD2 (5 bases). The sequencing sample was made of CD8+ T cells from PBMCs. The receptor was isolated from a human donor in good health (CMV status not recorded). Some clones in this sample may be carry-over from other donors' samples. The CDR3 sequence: CASSQDPAAEEFSTDTQYF. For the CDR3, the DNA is TGTGCCAGCAGCCAAGATCCAGCAGCGGAGGAATTTAGCACAGATACGCAGTATTTT.